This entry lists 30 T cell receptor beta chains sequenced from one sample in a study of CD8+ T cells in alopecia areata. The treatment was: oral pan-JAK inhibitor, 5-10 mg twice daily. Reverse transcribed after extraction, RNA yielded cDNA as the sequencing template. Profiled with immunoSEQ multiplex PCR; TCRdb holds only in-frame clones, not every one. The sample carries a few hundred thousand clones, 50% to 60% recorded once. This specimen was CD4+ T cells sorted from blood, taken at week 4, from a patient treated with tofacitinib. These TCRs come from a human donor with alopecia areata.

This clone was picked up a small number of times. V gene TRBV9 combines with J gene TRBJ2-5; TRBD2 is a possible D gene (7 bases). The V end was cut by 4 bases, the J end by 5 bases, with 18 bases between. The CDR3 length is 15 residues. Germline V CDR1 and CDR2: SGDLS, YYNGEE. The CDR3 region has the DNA TGTGCCAGCAGCCCACGGGGGGCCCCCAGGGAGACCCAGTACTTC. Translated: CASSPRGAPRETQYF.

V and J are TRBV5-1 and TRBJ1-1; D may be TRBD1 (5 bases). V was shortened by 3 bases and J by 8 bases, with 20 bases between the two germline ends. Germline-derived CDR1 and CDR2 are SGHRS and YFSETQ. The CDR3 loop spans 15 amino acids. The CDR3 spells CASSSAGRREGEAFF. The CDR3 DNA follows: TGCGCCAGCAGCTCAGCGGGACGTAGGGAAGGGGAAGCTTTCTTT.

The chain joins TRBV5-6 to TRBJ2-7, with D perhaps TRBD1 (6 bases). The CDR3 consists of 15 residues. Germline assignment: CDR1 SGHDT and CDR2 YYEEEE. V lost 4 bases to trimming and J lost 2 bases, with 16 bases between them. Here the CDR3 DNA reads TGTGCCAGCAGCATACAGGGCCCGGGTGCCTACGAGCAGTACTTC. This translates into CASSIQGPGAYEQYF. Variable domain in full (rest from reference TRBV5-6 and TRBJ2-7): DAGVTQSPTHLIKTRGQQVTLRCSPKSGHDTVSWYQQALGQGPQFIFQYYEEEERQRGNFPDRFSGHQFPNYSSELNVNALLLGDSALYLCASSIQGPGAYEQYFGPGTRLTVT.

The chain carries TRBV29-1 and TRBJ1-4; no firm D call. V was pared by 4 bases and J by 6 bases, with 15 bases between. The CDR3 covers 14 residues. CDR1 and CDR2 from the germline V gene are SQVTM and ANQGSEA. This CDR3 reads CSVGGPRGDEKLFF. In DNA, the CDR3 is TGCAGCGTTGGAGGCCCGCGGGGTGATGAAAAACTGTTTTTT.

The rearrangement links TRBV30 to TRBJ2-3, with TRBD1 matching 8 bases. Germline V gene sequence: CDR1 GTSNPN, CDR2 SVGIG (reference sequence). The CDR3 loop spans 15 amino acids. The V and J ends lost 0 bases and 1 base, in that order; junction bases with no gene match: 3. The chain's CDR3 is CAWSVGQGRTDTQYF. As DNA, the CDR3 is TGTGCCTGGAGTGTAGGACAGGGTCGCACAGATACGCAGTATTTT.

This CDR3 reads CATSRPGTGILEQYF. For the CDR3, the DNA is TGTGCCACCAGCAGGCCCGGGACAGGGATTCTCGAGCAGTACTTC. The rearrangement uses TRBV15 and TRBJ2-7; 9 nucleotides agree with TRBD1. Germline CDR1 is LNHNV and CDR2 is YYDKDF (reference sequence). J gave up 6 bases and V 3 bases, and 9 bases lay outside the gene matches. The CDR3 has 15 amino acids.

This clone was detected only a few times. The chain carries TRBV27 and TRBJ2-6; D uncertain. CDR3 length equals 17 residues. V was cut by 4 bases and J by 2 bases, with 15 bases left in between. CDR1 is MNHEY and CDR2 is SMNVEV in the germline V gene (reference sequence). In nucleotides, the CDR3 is TGTGCCAGCAGTTCGGGCTCAGGTTTTCCTGGGGCCAACGTCCTGACTTTC. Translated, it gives CASSSGSGFPGANVLTF.

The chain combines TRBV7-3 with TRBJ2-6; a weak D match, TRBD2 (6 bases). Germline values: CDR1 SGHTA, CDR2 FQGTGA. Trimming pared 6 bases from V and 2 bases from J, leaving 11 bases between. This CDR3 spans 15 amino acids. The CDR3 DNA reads TGTGCCAGCAGTCACGGGGAGGCTGGGGCCAACGTCCTGACTTTC. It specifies CASSHGEAGANVLTF.

The CDR3 spells CASSGQSRSSGANVLTF. CDR3 coding DNA: TGTGCCAGCAGTGGTCAGAGTCGGAGCTCTGGGGCCAACGTCCTGACTTTC. V is TRBV25-1 and J is TRBJ2-6; D call uncertain. V was clipped by 4 bases and J by 0 bases, with 13 bases between them. The CDR3 contains 17 residues. Per the germline V gene, CDR1 is MGHDK and CDR2 is SYGVNS.

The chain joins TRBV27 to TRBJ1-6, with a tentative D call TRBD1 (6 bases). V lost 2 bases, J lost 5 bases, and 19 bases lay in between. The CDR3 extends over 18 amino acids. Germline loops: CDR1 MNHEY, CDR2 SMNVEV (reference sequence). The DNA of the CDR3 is TGTGCCAGCAGTTTACGGGGGCTGAGGTCTTTGGATAATTCACCCCTCCACTTT. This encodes CASSLRGLRSLDNSPLHF.

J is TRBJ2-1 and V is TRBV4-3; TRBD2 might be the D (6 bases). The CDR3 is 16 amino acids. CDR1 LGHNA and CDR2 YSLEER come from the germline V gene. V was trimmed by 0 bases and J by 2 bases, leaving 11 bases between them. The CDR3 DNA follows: TGCGCCAGCAGCCAAGACTCTGGCGGGGCCTACAATGAGCAGTTCTTC. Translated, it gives CASSQDSGGAYNEQFF.

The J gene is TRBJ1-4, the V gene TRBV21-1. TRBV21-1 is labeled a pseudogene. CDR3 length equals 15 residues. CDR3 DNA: TGTGCCAGCAGCAAACGGGGACGGACTAATGAAAAACTGTTTTTT. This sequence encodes CASSKRGRTNEKLFF.

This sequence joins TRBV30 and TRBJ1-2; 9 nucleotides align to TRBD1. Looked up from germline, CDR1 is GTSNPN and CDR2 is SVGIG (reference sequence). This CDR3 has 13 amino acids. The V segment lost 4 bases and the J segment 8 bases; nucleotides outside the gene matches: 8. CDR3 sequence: CAWNRDRVYGYTF. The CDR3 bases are TGTGCCTGGAATAGGGACAGGGTGTACGGCTACACCTTC.

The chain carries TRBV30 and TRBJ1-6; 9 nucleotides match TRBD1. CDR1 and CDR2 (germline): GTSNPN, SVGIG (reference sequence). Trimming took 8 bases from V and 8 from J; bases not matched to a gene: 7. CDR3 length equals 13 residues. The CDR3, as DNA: TGTGCCGGCAAAGACAGGGGGGATTCACCCCTCCACTTT. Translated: CAGKDRGDSPLHF. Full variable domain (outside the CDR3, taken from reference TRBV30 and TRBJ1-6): SQTIHQWPATLVQPVGSPLSLECTVEGTSNPNLYWYRQAAGRGLQLLFYSVGIGQISSEVPQNLSASRPQDRQFILSSKKLLLSDSGFYLCAGKDRGDSPLHFGNGTRLTVT.

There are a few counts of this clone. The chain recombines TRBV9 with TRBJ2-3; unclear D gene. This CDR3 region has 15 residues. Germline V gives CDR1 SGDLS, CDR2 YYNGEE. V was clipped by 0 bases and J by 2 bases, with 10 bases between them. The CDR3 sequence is CASSVAADYTDTQYF. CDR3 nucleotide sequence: TGTGCCAGCAGCGTAGCGGCGGATTACACAGATACGCAGTATTTT. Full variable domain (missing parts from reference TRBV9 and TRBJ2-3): DSGVTQTPKHLITATGQRVTLRCSPRSGDLSVYWYQQSLDQGLQFLIQYYNGEERAKGNILERFSAQQFPDLHSELNLSSLELGDSALYFCASSVAADYTDTQYFGPGTRLTVL.

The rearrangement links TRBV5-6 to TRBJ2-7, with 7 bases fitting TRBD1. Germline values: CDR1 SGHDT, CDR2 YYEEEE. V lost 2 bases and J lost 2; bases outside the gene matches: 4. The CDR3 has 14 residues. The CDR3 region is CASSFSRGTYEQYF. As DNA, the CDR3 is TGTGCCAGCAGCTTTTCCAGGGGGACCTACGAGCAGTACTTC.

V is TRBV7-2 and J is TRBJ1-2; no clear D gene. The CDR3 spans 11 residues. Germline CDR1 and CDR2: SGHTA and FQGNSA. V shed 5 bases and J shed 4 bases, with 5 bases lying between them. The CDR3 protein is CASSVPYGYTF. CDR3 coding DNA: TGTGCCAGCAGCGTCCCCTATGGCTACACCTTC.

CDR3 DNA sequence: TGTGCCAGCAGCCCTATAATTGGTAACAATTCACCCCTCCACTTT. This codes for CASSPIIGNNSPLHF. The chain is built from TRBV7-2 and TRBJ1-6; D ambiguous. V lost 5 bases and J 7 bases, leaving 15 bases between the germline ends. CDR1 and CDR2 (germline): SGHTA, FQGNSA. This CDR3 contains 15 residues.

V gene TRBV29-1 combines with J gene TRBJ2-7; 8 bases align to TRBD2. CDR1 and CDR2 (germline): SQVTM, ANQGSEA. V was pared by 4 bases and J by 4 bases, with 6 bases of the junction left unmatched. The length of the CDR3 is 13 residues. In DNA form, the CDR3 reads TGCAGCGTTGCCCAACGGGGGGGGTACGAGCAGTACTTC. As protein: CSVAQRGGYEQYF.

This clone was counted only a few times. CDR3: CASSSQKRDYEQYF. The CDR3 nucleotides read TGTGCCAGCAGCTCTCAAAAACGGGATTACGAGCAGTACTTC. V gene TRBV21-1 combines with J gene TRBJ2-7; TRBD2 is the table's D call, not checked against the DNA. TRBV21-1 is a known pseudogene. The CDR3 runs 14 residues.

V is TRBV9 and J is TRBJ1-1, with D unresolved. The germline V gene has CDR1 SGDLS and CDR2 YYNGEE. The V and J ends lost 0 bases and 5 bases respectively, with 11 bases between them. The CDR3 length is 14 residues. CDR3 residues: CASSVAVVGTEAFF. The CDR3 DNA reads TGTGCCAGCAGCGTAGCAGTAGTAGGTACTGAAGCTTTCTTT.

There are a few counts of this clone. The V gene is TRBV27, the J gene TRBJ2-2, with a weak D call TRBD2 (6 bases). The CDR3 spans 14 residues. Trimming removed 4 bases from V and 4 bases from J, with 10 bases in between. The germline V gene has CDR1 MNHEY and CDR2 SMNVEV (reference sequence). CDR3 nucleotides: TGTGCCAGCAGTTGGAGGGTGAGCACCGGGGAGCTGTTTTTT. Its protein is CASSWRVSTGELFF.

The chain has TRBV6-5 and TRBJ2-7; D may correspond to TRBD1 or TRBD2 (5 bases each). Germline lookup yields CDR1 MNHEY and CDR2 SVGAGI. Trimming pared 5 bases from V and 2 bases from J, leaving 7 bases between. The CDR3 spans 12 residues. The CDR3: CASSGGAYEQYF. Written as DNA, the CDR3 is TGTGCCAGCAGTGGGGGTGCCTACGAGCAGTACTTC.

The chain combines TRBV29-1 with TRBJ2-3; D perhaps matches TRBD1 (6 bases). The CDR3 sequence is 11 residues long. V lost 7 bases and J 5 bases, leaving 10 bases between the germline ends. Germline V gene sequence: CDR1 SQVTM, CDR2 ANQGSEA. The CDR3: CSGETGDTQYF. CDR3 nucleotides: TGCAGCGGGGAGACAGGAGATACGCAGTATTTT.

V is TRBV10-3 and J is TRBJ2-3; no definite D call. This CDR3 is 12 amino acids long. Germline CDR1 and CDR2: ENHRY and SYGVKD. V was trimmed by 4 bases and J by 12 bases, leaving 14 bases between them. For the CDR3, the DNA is TGTGCCATCAGTGCCGAGACAATTACTCAGTATTTT. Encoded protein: CAISAETITQYF.

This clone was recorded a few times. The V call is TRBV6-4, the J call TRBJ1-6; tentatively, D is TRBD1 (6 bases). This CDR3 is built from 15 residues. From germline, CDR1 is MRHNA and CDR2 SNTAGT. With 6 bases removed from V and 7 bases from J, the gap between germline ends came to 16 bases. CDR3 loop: CASRVQGSGNSPLHF. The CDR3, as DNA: TGTGCCAGCAGAGTACAGGGAAGTGGAAATTCACCCCTCCACTTT.

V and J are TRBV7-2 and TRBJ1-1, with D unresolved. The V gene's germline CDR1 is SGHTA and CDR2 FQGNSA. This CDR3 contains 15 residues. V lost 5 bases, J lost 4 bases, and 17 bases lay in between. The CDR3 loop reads CASSAKGGCATEAFF. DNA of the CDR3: TGTGCCAGCAGCGCTAAAGGCGGTTGTGCCACTGAAGCTTTCTTT.

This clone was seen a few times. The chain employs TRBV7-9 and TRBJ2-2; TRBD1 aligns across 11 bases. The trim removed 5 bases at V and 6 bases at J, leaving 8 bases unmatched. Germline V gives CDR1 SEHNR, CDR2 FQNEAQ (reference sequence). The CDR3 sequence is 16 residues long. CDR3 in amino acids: CASSLTPGQGAGELFF. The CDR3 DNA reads TGTGCCAGCAGCCTAACACCGGGACAGGGGGCCGGGGAGCTGTTTTTT.

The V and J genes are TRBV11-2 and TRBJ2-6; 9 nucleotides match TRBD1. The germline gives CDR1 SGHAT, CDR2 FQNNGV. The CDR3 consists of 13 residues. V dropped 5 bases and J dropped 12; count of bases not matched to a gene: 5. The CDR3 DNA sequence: TGTGCCAGCAGCCCTGGGACAGGGATCGTCCTGACTTTC. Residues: CASSPGTGIVLTF.

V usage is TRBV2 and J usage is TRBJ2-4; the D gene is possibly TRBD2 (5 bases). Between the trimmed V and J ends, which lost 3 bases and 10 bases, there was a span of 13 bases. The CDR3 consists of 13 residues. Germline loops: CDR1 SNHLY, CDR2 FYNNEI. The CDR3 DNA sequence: TGTGCCAGCAGTGACGGTCCGCGAGGGATTCAGTACTTC. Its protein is CASSDGPRGIQYF. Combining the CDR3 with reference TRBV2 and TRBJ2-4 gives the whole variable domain EPEVTQTPSHQVTQMGQEVILRCVPISNHLYFYWYRQILGQKVEFLVSFYNNEISEKSEIFDDQFSVERPDGSNFTLKIRSTKLEDSAMYFCASSDGPRGIQYFGAGTRLSVL.